This T cell receptor beta chain was identified during a study of T cell responses to AZD1222 COVID-19 vaccine. Here immunoSEQ multiplex PCR was the method, and the copy in TCRdb shows in-frame clones only, minus some. The data hold more than 95,000 clones, with 91% observed a single time. The CDR3 covers 12 residues. V was clipped by 10 bases and J by 1 base, with 8 bases between them. Germline V gene data show CDR1 as MNHEY and CDR2 as SMNVEV (reference sequence). The receptor's source is an adult in good health. The sample was peripheral blood, taken on day 0 of AZD1222 vaccination. V is TRBV27 and J is TRBJ1-5; no reliable D call. As DNA, the CDR3 is TGTGCCACCGGATACAGCAATCAGCCCCAGCATTTT. Its protein product is CATGYSNQPQHF.